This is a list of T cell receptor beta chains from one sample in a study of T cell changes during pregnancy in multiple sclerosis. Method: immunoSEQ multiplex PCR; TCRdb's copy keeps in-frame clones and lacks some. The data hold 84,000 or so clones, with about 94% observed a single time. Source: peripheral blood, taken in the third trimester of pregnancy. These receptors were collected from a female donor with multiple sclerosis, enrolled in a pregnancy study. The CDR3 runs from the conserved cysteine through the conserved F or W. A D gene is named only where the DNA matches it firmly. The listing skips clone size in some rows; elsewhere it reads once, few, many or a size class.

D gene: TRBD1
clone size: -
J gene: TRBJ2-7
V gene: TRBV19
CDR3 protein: CASSPGTGGFYEQYF
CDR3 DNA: TGTGCCAGTAGTCCGGGGACAGGGGGATTCTACGAGCAGTACTTC

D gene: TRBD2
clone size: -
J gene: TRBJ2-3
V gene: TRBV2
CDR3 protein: CASRKLAGGGDTQYF
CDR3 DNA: TGTGCCAGCAGAAAACTAGCGGGGGGTGGGGATACGCAGTATTTT

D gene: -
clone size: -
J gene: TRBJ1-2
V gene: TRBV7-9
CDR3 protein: CASSNLRGVGYGYTF
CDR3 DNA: TGTGCCAGCAGCAACCTCAGGGGAGTAGGCTATGGCTACACCTTC

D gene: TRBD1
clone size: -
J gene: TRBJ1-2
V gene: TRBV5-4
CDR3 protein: CASSLGGRGYGYTF
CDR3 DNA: TGTGCCAGCAGCTTAGGGGGCAGGGGGTATGGCTACACCTTC

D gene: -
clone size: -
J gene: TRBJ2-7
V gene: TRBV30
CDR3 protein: CAWSFKQVEQYF
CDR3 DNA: TGTGCCTGGAGCTTCAAACAGGTCGAGCAGTACTTC

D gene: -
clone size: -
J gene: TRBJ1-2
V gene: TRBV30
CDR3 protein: CAWSASAGRDYGYTF
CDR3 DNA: TGTGCCTGGAGTGCGTCGGCCGGCAGGGACTATGGCTACACCTTC

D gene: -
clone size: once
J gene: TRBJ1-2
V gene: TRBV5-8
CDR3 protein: CASSQTGLSHGYTF
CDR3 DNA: TGTGCCAGCAGCCAGACAGGTTTATCCCATGGCTACACCTTC

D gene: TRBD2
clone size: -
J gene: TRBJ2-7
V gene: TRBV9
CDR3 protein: CASNKWGGSSYEQYF
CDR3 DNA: TGTGCCAGCAACAAGTGGGGGGGTTCCTCCTACGAGCAGTACTTC

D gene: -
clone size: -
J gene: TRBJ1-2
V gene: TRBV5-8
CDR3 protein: CASSNIPYGYTF
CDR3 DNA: TGTGCCAGCAGTAATATTCCCTATGGCTACACCTTC

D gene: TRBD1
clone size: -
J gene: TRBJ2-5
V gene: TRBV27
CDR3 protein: CASRPRQSPGGQYF
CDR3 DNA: TGTGCCAGCAGACCACGACAGTCCCCAGGGGGCCAGTACTTC

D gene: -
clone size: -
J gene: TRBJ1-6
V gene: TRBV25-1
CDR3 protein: CASSETGRTSPLHF
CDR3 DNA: TGTGCCAGCAGTGAAACAGGGCGAACTTCACCCCTCCACTTT

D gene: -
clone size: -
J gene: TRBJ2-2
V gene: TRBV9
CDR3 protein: CASGAASNTGELFF
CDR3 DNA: TGTGCCAGCGGGGCCGCATCGAACACCGGGGAGCTGTTTTTT

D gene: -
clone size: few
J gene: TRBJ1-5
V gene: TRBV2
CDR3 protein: CASRGRGYPQHF
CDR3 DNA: TGTGCCAGCAGGGGACGGGGGTACCCCCAGCATTTT

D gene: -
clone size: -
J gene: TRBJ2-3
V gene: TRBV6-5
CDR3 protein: CASSGPLADTQYF
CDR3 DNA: TGTGCCAGCAGTGGTCCTCTAGCGGATACGCAGTATTTT